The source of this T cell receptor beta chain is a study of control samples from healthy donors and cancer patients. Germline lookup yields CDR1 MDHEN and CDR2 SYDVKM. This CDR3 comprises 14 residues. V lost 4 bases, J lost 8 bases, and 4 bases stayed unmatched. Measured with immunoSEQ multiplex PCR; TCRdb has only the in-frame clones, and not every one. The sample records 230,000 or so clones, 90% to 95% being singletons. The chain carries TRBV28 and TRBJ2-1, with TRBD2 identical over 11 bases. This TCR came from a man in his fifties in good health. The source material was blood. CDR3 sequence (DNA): TGTGCCAGCAGTTCGCTAGCGGGGGGATATGAGCAGTTCTTC. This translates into CASSSLAGGYEQFF.